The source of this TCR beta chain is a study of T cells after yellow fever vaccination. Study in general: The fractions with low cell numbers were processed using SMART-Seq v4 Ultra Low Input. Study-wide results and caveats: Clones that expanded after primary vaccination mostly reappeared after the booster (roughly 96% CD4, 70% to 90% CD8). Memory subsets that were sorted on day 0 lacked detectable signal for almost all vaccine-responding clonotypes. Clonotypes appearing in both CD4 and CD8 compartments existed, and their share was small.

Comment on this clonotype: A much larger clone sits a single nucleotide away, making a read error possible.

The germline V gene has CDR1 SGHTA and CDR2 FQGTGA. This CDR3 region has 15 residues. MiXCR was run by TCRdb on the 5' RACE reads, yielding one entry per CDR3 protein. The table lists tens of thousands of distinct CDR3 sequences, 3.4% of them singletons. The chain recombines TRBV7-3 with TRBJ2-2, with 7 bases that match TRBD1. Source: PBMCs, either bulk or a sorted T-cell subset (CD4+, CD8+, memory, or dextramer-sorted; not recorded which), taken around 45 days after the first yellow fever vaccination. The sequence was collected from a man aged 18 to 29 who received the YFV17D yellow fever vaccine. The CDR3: CASRPSRGNIGELFF. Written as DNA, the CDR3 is TGTGCCAGCAGGCCGTCCAGGGGGAACATCGGGGAGCTGTTTTTT.